The 4 T cell receptor beta chains below all came from one sample that was sequenced in a study of CD8+ T cells in alopecia areata (dated by TCRdb to between 2018 and 2020). In the paper's terms, the treatment or condition label means: oral pan-JAK inhibitor, 5-10 mg twice daily. Library method: the immunoSEQ multiplex PCR assay. To provide template for TCR sequencing, every sample had RNA extracted and reverse transcribed into cDNA. TCRdb mirrors the immuneACCESS table, restricted to in-frame sequences. Some clones are absent from its copies; in checked studies, under half trace to an unresolved V gene, and the reason for the others is unknown. This sample lists roughly 210,000 clones; 40% to 45% were detected once. The ten largest clones take up about 2.6% of the sample. The sample here was CD4+ T cells sorted from blood, taken around week 37, from a patient treated with tofacitinib. Source of these receptors: a human donor with alopecia areata.

The gene calls are TRBV4-2 and TRBJ1-2; no reliable D call. V lost 0 bases and J 8 bases, leaving 13 bases between the germline ends. From germline, CDR1 is LGHNA and CDR2 YNFKEQ. The CDR3 is made up of 14 amino acids. CDR3 DNA: TGTGCCAGCAGCCAAGATAACTGGTATACGGGCTACACCTTC. Its protein product is CASSQDNWYTGYTF.

This clone was seen ten or more times. The rearrangement links TRBV7-3 to TRBJ1-1; D is uncertain. Germline CDR1 SGHTA, CDR2 FQGTGA. The V gene lost 2 bases and the J gene lost 8 bases, with 12 bases spanning the gap. This CDR3 has 13 amino acids. DNA of the CDR3: TGTGCCAGCAGCTTAGGGCAAACCGCGGAAGCTTTCTTT. It is translated as CASSLGQTAEAFF.

The J gene is TRBJ2-1, the V gene TRBV6-6; 7 bases agree with TRBD1. The CDR3 has 12 amino acids. The ends lost 7 bases at V and 9 bases at J; junction bases unmatched: 6. The V gene's germline CDR1 is MNHNY and CDR2 SVGAGI (reference sequence). CDR3 nucleotides: TGTGCCAGCAAAACAGGGGAAGGTGAGCAGTTCTTC. Translation: CASKTGEGEQFF.

The V call is TRBV20-1, the J call TRBJ1-1; tentative D call: TRBD1 (6 bases). The CDR3 is 11 amino acids. Germline-derived CDR1 and CDR2 are DFQATT and SNEGSKA (reference sequence). The CDR3 region has the DNA TGCAGCCTCCTTACAGGGTTTGAAGCTTTCTTT. It is translated as CSLLTGFEAFF.